These 24 T cell receptor beta chains originate from one sample sequenced in a study of blood T cell repertoires in COVID-19. Method: immunoSEQ multiplex PCR; TCRdb's copy keeps in-frame clones and lacks some. The data show 150,000 to 200,000 clones, 81% seen once. Sequencing was performed on PBMCs or T cells enriched from blood (not recorded which). These receptors originate from a woman in her thirties or forties with acute COVID-19.

This sequence joins TRBV7-8 and TRBJ2-7, with TRBD1 identical over 9 bases. J lost 5 bases, V lost 3 bases, and 5 bases had no gene match. Germline V gene lookup returns CDR1 SGHVS and CDR2 FQNEAQ. CDR3 length: 14 amino acids. The CDR3 region is CASSLTQGADEQYF. DNA of the CDR3: TGTGCCAGCAGCTTGACACAGGGGGCCGACGAGCAGTACTTC.

The chain links TRBV29-1 to TRBJ1-4; D is unclear. The CDR3 is made up of 13 amino acids. Germline CDR1 reads SQVTM; CDR2 reads ANQGSEA. V was pared by 7 bases and J by 4 bases, with 13 bases between. The CDR3 nucleotides are TGCAGCGCAGAGACGGGTTATAATGAAAAACTGTTTTTT. As protein: CSAETGYNEKLFF.

The chain has TRBV29-1 and TRBJ2-1; the D is unclear. V was cut by 4 bases and J by 5 bases, with 3 bases left in between. Germline lookup yields CDR1 SQVTM and CDR2 ANQGSEA. This CDR3 region has 10 residues. The CDR3 sequence: CSVGNNEQFF. CDR3 bases: TGCAGCGTTGGTAACAATGAGCAGTTCTTC.

The chain recombines TRBV6-1 with TRBJ1-2; no firm D call. The CDR3 is made up of 18 amino acids. CDR1 is MNHNS and CDR2 is SASEGT in the germline V gene. V was trimmed by 0 bases and J by 3 bases, leaving 20 bases between them. The CDR3 reads CASSEALLGDLLDYGYTF. CDR3 bases: TGTGCCAGCAGTGAAGCTTTATTGGGAGACCTCTTGGACTATGGCTACACCTTC.

This chain connects TRBV6-5 to TRBJ1-1; D gene uncertain. The CDR3 consists of 14 residues. V lost 6 bases and J 0 bases, leaving 11 bases between the germline ends. Germline values: CDR1 MNHEY, CDR2 SVGAGI. This CDR3 reads CASSQQSLNTEAFF. CDR3 DNA: TGTGCCAGCAGCCAACAGAGTTTGAACACTGAAGCTTTCTTT.

This clone was seen a handful of times. The CDR3 sequence is CASSLSGLAPPHNEQFF. CDR3 DNA: TGTGCCAGCAGTTTATCGGGACTAGCACCACCTCACAATGAGCAGTTCTTC. The J gene is TRBJ2-1, the V gene TRBV27, with 9 bases matching TRBD2. Germline V CDR1 and CDR2: MNHEY, SMNVEV (reference sequence). The J segment lost 5 bases and the V segment lost 0 bases, leaving 8 bases of the junction unmatched. The CDR3 covers 17 residues.

The rearrangement uses TRBV12-5 and TRBJ2-1, with 11 bases identical to TRBD2. V lost 2 bases to trimming and J lost 6 bases; unmatched junction nucleotides: 6. The CDR3 length is 16 residues. CDR1 is LGHNT and CDR2 is FRNRAP in the germline V gene. The CDR3 loop is CASGLILAGDANEQFF. In DNA, the CDR3 is TGTGCTAGTGGTTTGATACTAGCGGGAGATGCCAATGAGCAGTTCTTC.

The V gene is TRBV15, the J gene TRBJ1-2; D not certain. Germline V gene sequence: CDR1 LNHNV, CDR2 YYDKDF (reference sequence). CDR3 length: 14 amino acids. Trimming pared 0 bases from V and 6 bases from J, leaving 11 bases between. The CDR3 loop is CATSREARLNGYTF. In nucleotides, the CDR3 is TGTGCCACCAGCAGAGAGGCCAGGTTGAATGGCTACACCTTC. The full variable domain, its missing parts supplied by reference TRBV15 and TRBJ1-2, is DAMVIQNPRYQVTQFGKPVTLSCSQTLNHNVMYWYQQKSSQAPKLLFHYYDKDFNNEADTPDNFQSRRPNTSFCFLDIRSPGLGDTAMYLCATSREARLNGYTFGSGTRLTVV.

This chain uses TRBV19 with TRBJ1-2; 7 nucleotides match TRBD1. Germline CDR1 is LNHDA and CDR2 is SQIVND (reference sequence). The ends lost 5 bases at V and 5 bases at J; junction bases unmatched: 11. There are 15 residues in the CDR3. The CDR3 nucleotides read TGTGCCAGTAGTCCTATTCCAGGGGGTACTTATGGCTACACCTTC. Translation: CASSPIPGGTYGYTF.

The chain combines TRBV7-3 with TRBJ1-1; no reliable D call. With 5 bases removed from V and 7 bases from J, the gap between germline ends came to 20 bases. The germline V gene encodes CDR1 SGHTA and CDR2 FQGTGA. The CDR3 contains 15 residues. CDR3 nucleotide sequence: TGTGCCAGCAGCCTCACGGCGAGCGGACGGGGTGAAGCTTTCTTT. Its translation is CASSLTASGRGEAFF.

The chain uses TRBV4-2 and TRBJ2-2, with 11 bases fitting TRBD2. The germline gives CDR1 LGHNA, CDR2 YNFKEQ. Trimming took 0 bases from V and 4 from J; bases not matched to a gene: 4. The CDR3 loop spans 17 amino acids. CDR3 sequence: CASSQDVAGGPTGELFF. DNA of the CDR3: TGTGCCAGCAGCCAAGATGTAGCGGGAGGGCCCACCGGGGAGCTGTTTTTT.

The chain joins TRBV5-1 to TRBJ2-3; 13 bases agree with TRBD2. J lost 0 bases, V lost 5 bases, and 6 bases had no gene match. CDR3 length: 17 amino acids. Germline values: CDR1 SGHRS, CDR2 YFSETQ. CDR3 residues: CASRPGTSGKSTDTQYF. DNA of the CDR3: TGCGCCAGCAGACCGGGGACTAGCGGGAAAAGCACAGATACGCAGTATTTT.

The gene calls are TRBV5-6 and TRBJ2-1, with 11 bases aligning to TRBD2. This CDR3 has 12 amino acids. Germline V gene lookup returns CDR1 SGHDT and CDR2 YYEEEE. J was trimmed by 13 bases and V by 4 bases; bases with no gene match: 4. Here the CDR3 DNA reads TGTGCCAGCAGCCTCACTAGCGGGAGCCAGTTCTTC. As protein: CASSLTSGSQFF.

The V and J genes are TRBV29-1 and TRBJ1-2; 8 nucleotides align to TRBD1. The CDR3 contains 13 residues. CDR1 and CDR2 from the germline V gene are SQVTM and ANQGSEA. Germline trimming cut 6 bases from V and 7 bases from J; bases unmatched to any gene: 10. The CDR3 reads CSVIKQGDSGYTF. CDR3 bases: TGCAGCGTAATCAAACAGGGGGACTCTGGCTACACCTTC. The entire variable domain, with the rest obtained from reference TRBV29-1 and TRBJ1-2, is as follows: SAVISQKPSRDICQRGTSLTIQCQVDSQVTMMFWYRQQPGQSLTLIATANQGSEATYESGFVIDKFPISRPNLTFSTLTVSNMSPEDSSIYLCSVIKQGDSGYTFGSGTRLTVV.

The table lists this clone with a few counts. The chain links TRBV2 to TRBJ2-2, with no clear D. Germline CDR1 SNHLY, CDR2 FYNNEI. The CDR3 is 12 residues long. Trimming left V 6 bases short and J 5 bases short, with 7 bases between. The CDR3 is CASSASTGELFF. In DNA form, the CDR3 reads TGTGCCAGCAGCGCGAGTACCGGGGAGCTGTTTTTT.

The chain employs TRBV12-3 or TRBV12-4 and TRBJ1-5, with D maybe TRBD1 (6 bases). The CDR3 extends over 13 amino acids. V lost 4 bases, J lost 4 bases, and 8 bases lay in between. CDR3 sequence: CASSSTGNQPQHF. The CDR3 nucleotides are TGTGCCAGCAGTTCCACAGGGAATCAGCCCCAGCATTTT.

The V call is TRBV29-1, the J call TRBJ1-2, with D possibly being TRBD1 (6 bases). The germline V gene encodes CDR1 SQVTM and CDR2 ANQGSEA. V lost 2 bases and J 4 bases, leaving 11 bases between the germline ends. The CDR3 is 13 amino acids. The CDR3 here is CSVENRVGYGYTF. The CDR3 nucleotides read TGCAGCGTTGAAAACAGGGTTGGCTATGGCTACACCTTC.

The chain employs TRBV27 and TRBJ1-2; TRBD1 matches 7 bases. Trimming removed 6 bases from V and 6 bases from J; junction bases left unmatched: 16. Germline V lookup: CDR1 MNHEY, CDR2 SMNVEV (reference sequence). The CDR3 spans 16 residues. As DNA, the CDR3 is TGTGCCAGCAGGCCGGACCTTCAGACAGGGTATGATGGCTACACCTTC. This sequence encodes CASRPDLQTGYDGYTF.

The V call is TRBV27, the J call TRBJ2-1, with 10 bases lining up with TRBD2. The CDR3 runs 18 residues. CDR1 is MNHEY, CDR2 SMNVEV, per germline (reference sequence). V gave up 6 bases and J gave up 6 bases; unmatched junction bases: 17. The CDR3 DNA reads as TGTGCCAGCAGCCCCCATTGGCTAGCGGGAGTTGGGGGCAATGAGCAGTTCTTC. Its protein is CASSPHWLAGVGGNEQFF.

This clone has just a few counts. The genes are TRBV5-4 and TRBJ2-1, with unresolved D. CDR1 SGHNT and CDR2 YYREEE come from the germline V gene (reference sequence). The CDR3 loop spans 15 amino acids. Trimming cost V 0 bases and J 0 bases, with 7 bases left between them. Here the CDR3 reads CASSLAVSSYNEQFF. The CDR3 DNA reads as TGTGCCAGCAGCTTGGCAGTAAGCTCCTACAATGAGCAGTTCTTC.

The V call is TRBV27, the J call TRBJ2-7, with D unresolved. CDR3 length: 13 amino acids. Deletions cut 2 bases from V and 0 bases from J, with 5 bases between. The V gene's germline CDR1 is MNHEY and CDR2 SMNVEV (reference sequence). The CDR3 DNA reads as TGTGCCAGCAGTTTAGCCAGCTCCTACGAGCAGTACTTC. Its translation: CASSLASSYEQYF.

CDR3 DNA: TGTGCCAGCAGCCCCGGGGTAGCGGGAAACAATGAGCAGTTCTTC. Translating it yields CASSPGVAGNNEQFF. The V gene is TRBV7-9, the J gene TRBJ2-1; 8 nucleotides align to TRBD2. The CDR3 length is 15 residues. J was trimmed by 5 bases and V by 5 bases; bases with no gene match: 8. CDR1 and CDR2 from the germline V gene are SEHNR and FQNEAQ (reference sequence).

The chain uses TRBV2 and TRBJ1-1; TRBD1 matches at 7 bases. Germline V gene lookup returns CDR1 SNHLY and CDR2 FYNNEI. The CDR3 totals 15 residues. V dropped 1 base and J dropped 5; count of bases not matched to a gene: 7. CDR3 in DNA: TGTGCCAGCAGTGAAGGTAGGGGGCGGAGGACTGAAGCTTTCTTT. It specifies CASSEGRGRRTEAFF.

The V gene is TRBV19, the J gene TRBJ2-3, with D tentatively TRBD2 (5 bases). V gave up 4 bases and J gave up 3 bases, with 14 bases separating them. The CDR3 spans 15 residues. Germline V gene data show CDR1 as LNHDA and CDR2 as SQIVND (reference sequence). The CDR3 coding sequence is TGTGCCAGTAGTAGGGGAACCTCGGGAACAGATACGCAGTATTTT. Its protein product is CASSRGTSGTDTQYF. The full variable domain, its missing parts supplied by reference TRBV19 and TRBJ2-3, is DGGITQSPKYLFRKEGQNVTLSCEQNLNHDAMYWYRQDPGQGLRLIYYSQIVNDFQKGDIAEGYSVSREKKESFPLTVTSAQKNPTAFYLCASSRGTSGTDTQYFGPGTRLTVL.